This record covers a single T cell receptor (beta chain). The junction had 8 bases not matched to a gene; V was cut back by 10 bases and J by 5 bases. The germline CDR1 and CDR2 sequences are LNHDA and SQIVND (reference sequence). CDR3 length: 14 amino acids. These data come from a study of blood T cell repertoires in COVID-19. Study-level background: PBMCs, B-cell-depleted T cells, or T cells provided the cDNA or gDNA that made up the material.

Two consecutive negative NP/OP PCR tests, clearance, or resolved symptoms defined Cohort 3 recovery. Original analysis: Nucleated cell counts were estimated from reference gene primer amplification. Assay: immunoSEQ multiplex PCR; the TCRdb copy retains only in-frame clones and omits some. The D gene and trimming were derived from the DNA, and the V and J assignments and clone size from that table. The data contain approximately 300,000 clones, under 95% of them singletons. The chain couples TRBV19 to TRBJ1-6, with 7 bases that match TRBD1. The material sequenced was PBMCs or T cells enriched from blood (not recorded which). This clonotype was obtained from a woman aged 30 to 39 who had recovered from COVID-19. CDR3 DNA sequence: TGTGCCACCCGACAGGGCCCAGATAATTCACCCCTCCACTTT. Residues: CATRQGPDNSPLHF.